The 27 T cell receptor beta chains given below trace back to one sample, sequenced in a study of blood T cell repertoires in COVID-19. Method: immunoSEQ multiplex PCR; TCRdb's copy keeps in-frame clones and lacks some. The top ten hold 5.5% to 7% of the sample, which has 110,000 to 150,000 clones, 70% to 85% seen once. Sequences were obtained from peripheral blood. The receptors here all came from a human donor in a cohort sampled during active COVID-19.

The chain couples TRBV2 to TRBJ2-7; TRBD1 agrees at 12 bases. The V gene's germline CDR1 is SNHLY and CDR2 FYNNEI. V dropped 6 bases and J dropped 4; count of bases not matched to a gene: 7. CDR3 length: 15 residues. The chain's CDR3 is CASRAGTGGSYEQYF. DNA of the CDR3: TGTGCCAGCAGGGCCGGGACAGGGGGCTCGTACGAGCAGTACTTC.

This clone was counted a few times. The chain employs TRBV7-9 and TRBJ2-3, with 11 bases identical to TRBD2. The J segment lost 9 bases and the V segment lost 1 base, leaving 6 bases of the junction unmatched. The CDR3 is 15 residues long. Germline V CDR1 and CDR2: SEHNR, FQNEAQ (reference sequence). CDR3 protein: CASSLGGTSGGTQYF. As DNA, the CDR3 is TGTGCCAGCAGCTTAGGGGGGACTAGCGGAGGGACGCAGTATTTT.

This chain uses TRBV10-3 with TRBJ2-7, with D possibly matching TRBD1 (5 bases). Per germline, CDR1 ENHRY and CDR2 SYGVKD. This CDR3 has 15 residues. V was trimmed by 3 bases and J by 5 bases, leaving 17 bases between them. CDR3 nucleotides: TGTGCCATCAGTGATAGGGGCCCGACTGTCCACGAGCAGTACTTC. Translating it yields CAISDRGPTVHEQYF.

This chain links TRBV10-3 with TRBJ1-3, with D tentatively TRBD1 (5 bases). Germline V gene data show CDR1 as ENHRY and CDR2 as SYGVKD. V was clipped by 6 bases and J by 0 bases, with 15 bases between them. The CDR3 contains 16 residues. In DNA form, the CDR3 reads TGTGCCATCAGACCCACACACAGGAACTCTGGAAACACCATATATTTT. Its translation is CAIRPTHRNSGNTIYF.

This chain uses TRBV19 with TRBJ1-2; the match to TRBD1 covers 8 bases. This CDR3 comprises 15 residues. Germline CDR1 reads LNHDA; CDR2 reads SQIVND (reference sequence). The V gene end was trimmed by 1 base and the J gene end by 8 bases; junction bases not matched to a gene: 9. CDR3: CASSIALDRVRGYTF. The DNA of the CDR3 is TGTGCCAGTAGTATAGCCCTGGACAGGGTTCGGGGCTACACCTTC. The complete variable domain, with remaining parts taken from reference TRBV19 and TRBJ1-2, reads DGGITQSPKYLFRKEGQNVTLSCEQNLNHDAMYWYRQDPGQGLRLIYYSQIVNDFQKGDIAEGYSVSREKKESFPLTVTSAQKNPTAFYLCASSIALDRVRGYTFGSGTRLTVV.

The chain's CDR3 is CASSSGQAETQYF. The CDR3 DNA is TGTGCCAGCAGTAGCGGGCAGGCGGAGACCCAGTACTTC. The genes are TRBV2 and TRBJ2-5; tentative D call: TRBD2 (6 bases). Per the germline V gene, CDR1 is SNHLY and CDR2 is FYNNEI. The CDR3 spans 13 residues. V gave up 5 bases and J gave up 5 bases, with 12 bases separating them.

CDR3 in amino acids: CASSSNAVGRVSGANVLTF. As DNA, the CDR3 is TGTGCCAGCAGCTCGAACGCGGTCGGGAGAGTCTCTGGGGCCAACGTCCTGACTTTC. V is TRBV5-4 and J is TRBJ2-6, with a possible D match to TRBD2 (6 bases). The CDR3 is 19 residues long. The germline V gene encodes CDR1 SGHNT and CDR2 YYREEE (reference sequence). Trimming removed 3 bases at V and 0 bases at J, with 19 bases between.

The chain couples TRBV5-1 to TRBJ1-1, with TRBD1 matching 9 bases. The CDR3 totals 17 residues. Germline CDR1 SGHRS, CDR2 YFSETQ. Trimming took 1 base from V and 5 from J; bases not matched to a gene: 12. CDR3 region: CASSLLGTGISGTEAFF. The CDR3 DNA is TGCGCCAGCAGCTTGCTAGGGACAGGGATTAGTGGGACTGAAGCTTTCTTT.

The CDR3 spells CASSRSSGRFTGELFF. The CDR3 region has the DNA TGTGCCAGCAGCAGATCTAGCGGGCGCTTCACCGGGGAGCTGTTTTTT. This rearrangement joins TRBV13 to TRBJ2-2; 8 bases match TRBD2. Germline V lookup: CDR1 PRHDT, CDR2 FYEKMQ (reference sequence). V was pared by 5 bases and J by 4 bases, with 9 bases of the junction left unmatched. This CDR3 is 16 amino acids long.

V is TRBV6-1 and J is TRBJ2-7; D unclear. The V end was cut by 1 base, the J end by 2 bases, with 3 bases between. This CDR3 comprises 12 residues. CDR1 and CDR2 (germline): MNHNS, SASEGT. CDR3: CASSEGAYEQYF. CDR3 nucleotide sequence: TGTGCCAGCAGTGAAGGAGCCTACGAGCAGTACTTC.

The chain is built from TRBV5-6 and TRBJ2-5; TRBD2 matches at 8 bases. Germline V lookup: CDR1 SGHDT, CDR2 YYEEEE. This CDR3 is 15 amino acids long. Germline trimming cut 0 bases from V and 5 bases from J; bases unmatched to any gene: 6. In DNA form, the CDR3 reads TGTGCCAGCAGCTTGGCGGGGGTAGCGGGGGAGACCCAGTACTTC. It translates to CASSLAGVAGETQYF. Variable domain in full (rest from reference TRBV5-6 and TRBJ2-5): DAGVTQSPTHLIKTRGQQVTLRCSPKSGHDTVSWYQQALGQGPQFIFQYYEEEERQRGNFPDRFSGHQFPNYSSELNVNALLLGDSALYLCASSLAGVAGETQYFGPGTRLLVL.

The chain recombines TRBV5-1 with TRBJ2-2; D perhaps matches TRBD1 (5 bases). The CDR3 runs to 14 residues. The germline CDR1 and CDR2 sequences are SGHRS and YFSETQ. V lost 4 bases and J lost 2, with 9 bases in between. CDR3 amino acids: CASSGQGNTGELFF. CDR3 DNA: TGCGCCAGCAGCGGGCAGGGCAACACCGGGGAGCTGTTTTTT. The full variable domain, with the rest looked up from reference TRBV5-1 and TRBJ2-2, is KAGVTQTPRYLIKTRGQQVTLSCSPISGHRSVSWYQQTPGQGLQFLFEYFSETQRNKGNFPGRFSGRQFSNSRSEMNVSTLELGDSALYLCASSGQGNTGELFFGEGSRLTVL.

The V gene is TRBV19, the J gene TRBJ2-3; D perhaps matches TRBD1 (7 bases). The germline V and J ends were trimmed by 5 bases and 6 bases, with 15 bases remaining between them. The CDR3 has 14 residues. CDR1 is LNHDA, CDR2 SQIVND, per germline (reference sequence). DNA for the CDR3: TGTGCCAGTAGTCTCGGAGGGGGCGCGGATACGCAGTATTTT. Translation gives CASSLGGGADTQYF.

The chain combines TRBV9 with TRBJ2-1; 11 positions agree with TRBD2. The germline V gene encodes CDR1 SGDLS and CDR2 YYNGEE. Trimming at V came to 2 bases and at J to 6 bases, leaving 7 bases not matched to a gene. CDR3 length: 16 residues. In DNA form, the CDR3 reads TGTGCCAGCAGCGTCCTTAGCGGGGGGGCATCCAATGAGCAGTTCTTC. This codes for CASSVLSGGASNEQFF. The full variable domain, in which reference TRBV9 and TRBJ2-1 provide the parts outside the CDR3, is DSGVTQTPKHLITATGQRVTLRCSPRSGDLSVYWYQQSLDQGLQFLIQYYNGEERAKGNILERFSAQQFPDLHSELNLSSLELGDSALYFCASSVLSGGASNEQFFGPGTRLTVL.

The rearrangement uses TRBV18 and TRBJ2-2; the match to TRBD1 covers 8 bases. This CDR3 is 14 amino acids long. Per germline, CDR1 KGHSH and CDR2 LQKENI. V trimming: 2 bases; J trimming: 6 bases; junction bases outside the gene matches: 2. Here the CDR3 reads CASSPTGGSGELFF. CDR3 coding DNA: TGTGCCAGCTCACCAACAGGGGGTTCCGGGGAGCTGTTTTTT.

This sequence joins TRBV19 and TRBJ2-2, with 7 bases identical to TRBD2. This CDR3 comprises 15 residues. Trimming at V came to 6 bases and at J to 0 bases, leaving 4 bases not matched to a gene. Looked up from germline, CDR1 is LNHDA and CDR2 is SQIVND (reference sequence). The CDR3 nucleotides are TGTGCCAGTAGAAGCGGGAAGTCGAACACCGGGGAGCTGTTTTTT. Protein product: CASRSGKSNTGELFF.

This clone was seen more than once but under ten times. The CDR3 DNA reads as TGTGCCAGCAGCCTTAGCGGGGGGATGTATGACAAAAACATTCAGTACTTC. Amino acids: CASSLSGGMYDKNIQYF. V and J are TRBV3-1 (or the pseudogene TRBV3-2) and TRBJ2-4, with 10 nucleotides matching TRBD2. The CDR3 consists of 17 residues. The J segment lost 3 bases and the V segment lost 4 bases, leaving 9 bases of the junction unmatched. Germline CDR1 reads LGHDT; CDR2 reads YNNKEL (reference sequence).

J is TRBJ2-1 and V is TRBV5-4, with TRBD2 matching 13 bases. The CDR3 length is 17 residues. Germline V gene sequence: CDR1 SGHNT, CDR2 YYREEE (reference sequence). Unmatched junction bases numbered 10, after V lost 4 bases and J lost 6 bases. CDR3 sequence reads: CASSPTSGGASLNEQFF. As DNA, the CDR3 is TGTGCCAGCAGCCCCACTAGCGGGGGGGCAAGTCTCAATGAGCAGTTCTTC.

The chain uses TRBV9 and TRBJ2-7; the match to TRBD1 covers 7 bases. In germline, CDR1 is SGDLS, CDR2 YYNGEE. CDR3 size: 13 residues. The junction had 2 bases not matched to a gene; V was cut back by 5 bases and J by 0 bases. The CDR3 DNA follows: TGTGCCAGCAGTAGGGGGCCCTCCTACGAGCAGTACTTC. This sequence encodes CASSRGPSYEQYF.

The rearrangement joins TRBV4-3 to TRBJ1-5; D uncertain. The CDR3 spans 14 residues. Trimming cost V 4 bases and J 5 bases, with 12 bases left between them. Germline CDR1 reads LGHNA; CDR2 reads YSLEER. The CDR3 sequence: CASSREEGDQPQHF. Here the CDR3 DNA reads TGCGCCAGCAGCCGCGAGGAAGGAGATCAGCCCCAGCATTTT.

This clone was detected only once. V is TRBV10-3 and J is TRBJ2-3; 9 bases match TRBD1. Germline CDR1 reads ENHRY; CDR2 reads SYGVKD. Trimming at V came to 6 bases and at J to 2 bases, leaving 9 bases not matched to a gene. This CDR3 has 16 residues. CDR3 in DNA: TGTGCCATCAGAGAGAACCGGGACAGGGTCACAGATACGCAGTATTTT. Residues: CAIRENRDRVTDTQYF.

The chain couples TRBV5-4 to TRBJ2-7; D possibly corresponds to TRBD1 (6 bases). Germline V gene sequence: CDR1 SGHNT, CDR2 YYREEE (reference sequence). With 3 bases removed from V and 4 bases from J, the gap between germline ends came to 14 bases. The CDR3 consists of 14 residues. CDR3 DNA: TGTGCCAGCAGCTCCAGTGGGACACCGTACGAGCAGTACTTC. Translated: CASSSSGTPYEQYF.

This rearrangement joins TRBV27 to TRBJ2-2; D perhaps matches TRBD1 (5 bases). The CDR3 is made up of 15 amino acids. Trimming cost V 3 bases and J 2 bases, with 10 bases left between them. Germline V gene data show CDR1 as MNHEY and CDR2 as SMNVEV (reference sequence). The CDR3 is CASSFHQGNTGELFF. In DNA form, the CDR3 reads TGTGCCAGCAGTTTCCATCAGGGAAACACCGGGGAGCTGTTTTTT.

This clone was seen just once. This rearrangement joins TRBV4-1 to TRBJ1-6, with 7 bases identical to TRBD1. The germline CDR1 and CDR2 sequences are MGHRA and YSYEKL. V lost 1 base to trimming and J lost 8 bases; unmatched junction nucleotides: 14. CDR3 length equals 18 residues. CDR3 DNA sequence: TGCGCCAGCAGCCAAGTACAGGGGAACACCCTACAATATTCACCCCTCCACTTT. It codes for CASSQVQGNTLQYSPLHF.

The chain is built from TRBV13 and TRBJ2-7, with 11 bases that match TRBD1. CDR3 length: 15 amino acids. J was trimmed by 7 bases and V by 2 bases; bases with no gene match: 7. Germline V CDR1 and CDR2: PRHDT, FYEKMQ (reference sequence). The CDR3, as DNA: TGTGCCAGCAGCTTAAAGGACAGGGGGCTAGGGGAGCAGTACTTC. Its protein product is CASSLKDRGLGEQYF.

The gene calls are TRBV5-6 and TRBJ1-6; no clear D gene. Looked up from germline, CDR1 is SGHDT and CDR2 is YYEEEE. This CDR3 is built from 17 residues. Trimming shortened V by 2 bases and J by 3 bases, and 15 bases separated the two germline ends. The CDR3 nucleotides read TGTGCCAGCAGCTTTTATGGAGTTAGTGGCTATAATTCACCCCTCCACTTT. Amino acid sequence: CASSFYGVSGYNSPLHF.

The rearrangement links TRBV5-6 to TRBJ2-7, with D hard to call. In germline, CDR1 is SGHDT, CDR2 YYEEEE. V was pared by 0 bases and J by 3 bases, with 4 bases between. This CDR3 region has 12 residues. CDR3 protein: CASSLDGYEQYF. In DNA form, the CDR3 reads TGTGCCAGCAGCTTGGACGGCTACGAGCAGTACTTC. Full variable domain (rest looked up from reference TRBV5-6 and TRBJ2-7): DAGVTQSPTHLIKTRGQQVTLRCSPKSGHDTVSWYQQALGQGPQFIFQYYEEEERQRGNFPDRFSGHQFPNYSSELNVNALLLGDSALYLCASSLDGYEQYFGPGTRLTVT.